This entry is about one T cell receptor beta chain. The germline V gene has CDR1 LGHNA and CDR2 YNFKEQ. CDR3 length equals 17 residues. The germline V and J ends were trimmed by 4 bases and 0 bases, with 16 bases remaining between them. The data originate from a study of blood T cell repertoires in COVID-19. About the study: Whether acute or convalescent, the COVID-19 samples came from the United States, Italy and Spain. Nucleic acid was either cDNA or gDNA, and it came from T cells, B-cell-depleted T cells, or PBMCs.

Original data processing: Cell counts per sample came from amplifying reference gene primers. Method: immunoSEQ multiplex PCR; TCRdb's copy keeps in-frame clones and lacks some. Clone size and V and J calls were adopted from that table, with D and trimming inferred from the DNA. The table shows 120,000 to 150,000 clones, with around 90% occurring only once. This sequence originates from a woman between 50 and 59 years old with acute or convalescent COVID-19. The chain is built from TRBV4-2 and TRBJ1-3; tentatively, D is TRBD1 (5 bases). Sequencing used peripheral blood. In DNA, the CDR3 is TGTGCCAGCAGCCTCCCCCAGTCAGGGCCCTCTGGAAACACCATATATTTT. This codes for CASSLPQSGPSGNTIYF.